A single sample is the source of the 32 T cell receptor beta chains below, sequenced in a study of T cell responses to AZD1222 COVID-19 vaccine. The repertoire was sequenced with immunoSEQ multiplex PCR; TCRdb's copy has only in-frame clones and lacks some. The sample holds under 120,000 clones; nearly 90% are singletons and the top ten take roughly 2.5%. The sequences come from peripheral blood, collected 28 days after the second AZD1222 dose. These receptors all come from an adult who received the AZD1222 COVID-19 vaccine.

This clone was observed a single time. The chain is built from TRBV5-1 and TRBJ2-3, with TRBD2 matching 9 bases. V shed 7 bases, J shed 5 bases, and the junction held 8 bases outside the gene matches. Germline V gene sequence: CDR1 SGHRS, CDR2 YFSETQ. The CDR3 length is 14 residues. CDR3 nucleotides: TGCGCCAGCGCGGGGGGGGCGCCCCGAGATACGCAGTATTTT. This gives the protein CASAGGAPRDTQYF.

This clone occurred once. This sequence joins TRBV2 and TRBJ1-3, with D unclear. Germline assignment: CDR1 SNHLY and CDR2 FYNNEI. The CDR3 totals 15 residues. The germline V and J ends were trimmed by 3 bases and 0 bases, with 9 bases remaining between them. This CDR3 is CASSDPGVSGNTIYF. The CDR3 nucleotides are TGTGCCAGCAGTGACCCAGGCGTCTCTGGAAACACCATATATTTT.

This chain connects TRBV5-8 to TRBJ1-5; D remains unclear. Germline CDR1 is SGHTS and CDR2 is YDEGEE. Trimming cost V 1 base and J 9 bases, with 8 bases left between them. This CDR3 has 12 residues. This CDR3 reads CASSLKLRPQHF. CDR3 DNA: TGTGCCAGCAGCTTGAAATTGCGGCCCCAGCATTTT.

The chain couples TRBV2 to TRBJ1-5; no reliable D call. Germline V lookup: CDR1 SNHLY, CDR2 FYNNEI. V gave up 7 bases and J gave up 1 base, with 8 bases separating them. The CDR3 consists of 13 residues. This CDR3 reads CASTLTSNQPQHF. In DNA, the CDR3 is TGTGCCAGCACTTTGACAAGCAATCAGCCCCAGCATTTT.

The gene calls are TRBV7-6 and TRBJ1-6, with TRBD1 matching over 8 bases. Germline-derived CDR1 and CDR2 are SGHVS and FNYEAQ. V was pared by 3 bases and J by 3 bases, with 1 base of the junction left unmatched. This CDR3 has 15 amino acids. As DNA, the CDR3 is TGTGCCAGCAGCTTGACAGGGGACTATAATTCACCCCTCCACTTT. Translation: CASSLTGDYNSPLHF.

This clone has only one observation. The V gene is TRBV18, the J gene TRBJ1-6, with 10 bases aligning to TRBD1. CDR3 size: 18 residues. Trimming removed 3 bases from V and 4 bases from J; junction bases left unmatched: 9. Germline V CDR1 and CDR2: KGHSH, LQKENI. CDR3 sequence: CASSPDRGRLRYNSPLHF. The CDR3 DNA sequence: TGTGCCAGCTCACCTGACAGGGGGCGGTTACGTTATAATTCACCCCTCCACTTT.

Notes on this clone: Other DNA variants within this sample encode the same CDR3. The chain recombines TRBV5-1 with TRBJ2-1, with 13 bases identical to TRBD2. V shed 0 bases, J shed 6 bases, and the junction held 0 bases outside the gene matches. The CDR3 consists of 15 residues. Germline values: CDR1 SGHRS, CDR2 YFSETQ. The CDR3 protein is CASSLGLAGGNEQFF. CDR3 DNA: TGCGCCAGCAGCTTGGGACTAGCGGGAGGCAATGAGCAGTTCTTC.

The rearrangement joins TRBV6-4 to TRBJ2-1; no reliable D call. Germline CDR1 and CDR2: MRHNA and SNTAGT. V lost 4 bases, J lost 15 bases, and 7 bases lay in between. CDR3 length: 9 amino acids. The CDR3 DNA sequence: TGTGCCAGCAGTGGGGATACGTTCTTC. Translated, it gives CASSGDTFF.

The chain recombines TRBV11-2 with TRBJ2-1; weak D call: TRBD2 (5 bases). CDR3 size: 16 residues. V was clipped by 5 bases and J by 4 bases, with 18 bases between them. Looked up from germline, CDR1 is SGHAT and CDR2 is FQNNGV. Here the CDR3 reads CASSIDIGGVYNEQFF. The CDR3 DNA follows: TGTGCCAGCAGCATCGACATAGGAGGCGTATACAATGAGCAGTTCTTC.

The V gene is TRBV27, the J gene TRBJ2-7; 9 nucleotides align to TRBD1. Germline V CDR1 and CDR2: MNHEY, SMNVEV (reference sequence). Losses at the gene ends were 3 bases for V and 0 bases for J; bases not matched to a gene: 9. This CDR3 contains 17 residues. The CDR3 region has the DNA TGTGCCAGCAGTTTGGGGGGGACAGGGACCATCTCCTACGAGCAGTACTTC. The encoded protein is CASSLGGTGTISYEQYF.

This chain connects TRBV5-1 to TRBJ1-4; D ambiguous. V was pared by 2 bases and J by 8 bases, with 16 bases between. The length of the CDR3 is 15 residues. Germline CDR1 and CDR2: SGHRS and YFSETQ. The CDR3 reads CASSFNVQVGEKLFF. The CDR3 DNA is TGCGCCAGCAGCTTCAACGTGCAGGTGGGAGAAAAACTGTTTTTT. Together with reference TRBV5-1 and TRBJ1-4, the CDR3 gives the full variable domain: KAGVTQTPRYLIKTRGQQVTLSCSPISGHRSVSWYQQTPGQGLQFLFEYFSETQRNKGNFPGRFSGRQFSNSRSEMNVSTLELGDSALYLCASSFNVQVGEKLFFGSGTQLSVL.

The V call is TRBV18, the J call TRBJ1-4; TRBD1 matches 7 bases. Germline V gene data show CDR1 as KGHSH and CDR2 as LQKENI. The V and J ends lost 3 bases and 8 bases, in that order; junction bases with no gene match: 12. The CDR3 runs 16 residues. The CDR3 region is CASSPNSGQRREKLFF. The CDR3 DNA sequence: TGTGCCAGCTCACCTAACTCGGGACAGAGGAGAGAAAAACTGTTTTTT.

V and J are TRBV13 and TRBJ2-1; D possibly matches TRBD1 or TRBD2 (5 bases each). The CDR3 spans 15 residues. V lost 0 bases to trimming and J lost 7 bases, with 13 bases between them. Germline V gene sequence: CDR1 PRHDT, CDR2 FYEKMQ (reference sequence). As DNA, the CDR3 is TGTGCCAGCAGCTTAGGCTTAGAGGGGATTAATGAGCAGTTCTTC. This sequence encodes CASSLGLEGINEQFF.

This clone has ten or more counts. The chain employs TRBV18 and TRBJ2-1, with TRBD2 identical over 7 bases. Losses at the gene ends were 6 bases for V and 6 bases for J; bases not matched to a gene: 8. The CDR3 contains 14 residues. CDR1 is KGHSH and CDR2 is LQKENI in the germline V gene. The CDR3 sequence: CASSWTRESNEQFF. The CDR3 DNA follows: TGTGCCAGCTCTTGGACTAGGGAATCCAATGAGCAGTTCTTC.

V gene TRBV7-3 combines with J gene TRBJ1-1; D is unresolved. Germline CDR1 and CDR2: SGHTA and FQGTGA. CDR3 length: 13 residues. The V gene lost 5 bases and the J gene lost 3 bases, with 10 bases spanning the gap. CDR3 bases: TGTGCCAGCAGCCAAACTAGAGACACTGAAGCTTTCTTT. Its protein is CASSQTRDTEAFF. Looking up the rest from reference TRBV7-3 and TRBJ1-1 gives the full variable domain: GAGVSQTPSNKVTEKGKYVELRCDPISGHTALYWYRQSLGQGPEFLIYFQGTGAADDSGLPNDRFFAVRPEGSVSTLKIQRTERGDSAVYLCASSQTRDTEAFFGQGTRLTVV.

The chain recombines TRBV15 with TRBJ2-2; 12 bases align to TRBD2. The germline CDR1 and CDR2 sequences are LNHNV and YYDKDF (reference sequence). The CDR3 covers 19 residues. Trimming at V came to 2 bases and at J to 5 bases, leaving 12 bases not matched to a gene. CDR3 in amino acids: CATSRLLASGRAVTGELFF. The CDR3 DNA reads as TGTGCCACCAGCAGACTCTTGGCTAGCGGGAGGGCGGTTACCGGGGAGCTGTTTTTT. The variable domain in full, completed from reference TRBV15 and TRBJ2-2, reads DAMVIQNPRYQVTQFGKPVTLSCSQTLNHNVMYWYQQKSSQAPKLLFHYYDKDFNNEADTPDNFQSRRPNTSFCFLDIRSPGLGDTAMYLCATSRLLASGRAVTGELFFGEGSRLTVL.

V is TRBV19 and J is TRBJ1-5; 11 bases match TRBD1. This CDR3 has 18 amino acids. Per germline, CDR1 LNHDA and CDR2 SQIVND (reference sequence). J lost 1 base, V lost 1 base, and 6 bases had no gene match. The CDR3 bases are TGTGCCAGTAGTATAGTCGGGACAGGGGGTATAAGCAATCAGCCCCAGCATTTT. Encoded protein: CASSIVGTGGISNQPQHF.

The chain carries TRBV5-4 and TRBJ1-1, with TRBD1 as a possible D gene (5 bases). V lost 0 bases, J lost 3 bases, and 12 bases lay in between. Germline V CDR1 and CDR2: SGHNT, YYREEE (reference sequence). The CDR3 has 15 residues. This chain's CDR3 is CASSLDAGWDTEAFF. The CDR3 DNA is TGTGCCAGCAGCTTGGATGCAGGGTGGGACACTGAAGCTTTCTTT.

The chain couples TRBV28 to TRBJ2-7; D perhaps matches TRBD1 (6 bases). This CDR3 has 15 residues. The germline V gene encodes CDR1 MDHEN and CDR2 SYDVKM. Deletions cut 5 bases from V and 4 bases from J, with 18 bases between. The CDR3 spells CASSQQGQSLYEQYF. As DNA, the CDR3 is TGTGCCAGCAGTCAACAGGGTCAGTCCTTATACGAGCAGTACTTC.

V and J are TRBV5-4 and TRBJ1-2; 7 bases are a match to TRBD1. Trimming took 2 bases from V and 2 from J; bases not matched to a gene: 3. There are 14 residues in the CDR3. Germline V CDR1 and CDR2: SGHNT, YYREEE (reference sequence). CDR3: CASSFPDRNYGYTF. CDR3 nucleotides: TGTGCCAGCAGCTTCCCGGACAGGAACTATGGCTACACCTTC.

The CDR3 DNA reads TGTGCCGCGACAGGAGTTGCGAATTCACCCCTCCACTTT. It encodes CAATGVANSPLHF. The chain joins TRBV6-6 to TRBJ1-6; D perhaps matches TRBD1 (6 bases). Germline V gives CDR1 MNHNY, CDR2 SVGAGI (reference sequence). The CDR3 runs to 13 residues. Trimming cost V 11 bases and J 7 bases, with 15 bases left between them.

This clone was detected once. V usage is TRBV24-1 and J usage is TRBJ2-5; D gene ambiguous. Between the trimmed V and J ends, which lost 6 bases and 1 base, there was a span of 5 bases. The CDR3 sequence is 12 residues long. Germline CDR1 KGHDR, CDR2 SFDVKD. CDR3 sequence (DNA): TGTGCCACCAGTTCAGGCCAAGAGACCCAGTACTTC. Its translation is CATSSGQETQYF.

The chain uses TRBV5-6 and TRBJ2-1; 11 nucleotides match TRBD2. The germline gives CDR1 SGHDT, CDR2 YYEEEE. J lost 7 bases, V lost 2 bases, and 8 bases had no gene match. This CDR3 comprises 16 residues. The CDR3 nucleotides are TGTGCCAGCAGCTTAGATAGCGGGAGGGCCGGGAATGAGCAGTTCTTC. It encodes CASSLDSGRAGNEQFF. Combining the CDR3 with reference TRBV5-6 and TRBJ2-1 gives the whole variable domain DAGVTQSPTHLIKTRGQQVTLRCSPKSGHDTVSWYQQALGQGPQFIFQYYEEEERQRGNFPDRFSGHQFPNYSSELNVNALLLGDSALYLCASSLDSGRAGNEQFFGPGTRLTVL.

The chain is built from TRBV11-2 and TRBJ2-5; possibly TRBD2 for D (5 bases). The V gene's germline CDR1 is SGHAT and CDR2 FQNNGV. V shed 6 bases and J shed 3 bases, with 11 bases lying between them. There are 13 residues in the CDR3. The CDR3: CASRLSGKETQYF. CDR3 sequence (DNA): TGTGCCAGCAGATTGAGCGGAAAAGAGACCCAGTACTTC.

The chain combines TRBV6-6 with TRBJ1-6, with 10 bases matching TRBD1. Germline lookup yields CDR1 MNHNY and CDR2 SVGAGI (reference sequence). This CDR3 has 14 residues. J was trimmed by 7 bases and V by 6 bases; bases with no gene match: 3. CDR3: CASRPGQGNSPLHF. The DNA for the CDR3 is TGTGCCAGCAGACCGGGACAGGGGAATTCACCCCTCCACTTT.

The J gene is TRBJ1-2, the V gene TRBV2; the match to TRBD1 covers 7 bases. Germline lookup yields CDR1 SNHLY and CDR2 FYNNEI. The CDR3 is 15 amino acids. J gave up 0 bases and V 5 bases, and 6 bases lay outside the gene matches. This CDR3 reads CASSFRQGPNYGYTF. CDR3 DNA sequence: TGTGCCAGCAGTTTTCGACAGGGACCTAACTATGGCTACACCTTC.

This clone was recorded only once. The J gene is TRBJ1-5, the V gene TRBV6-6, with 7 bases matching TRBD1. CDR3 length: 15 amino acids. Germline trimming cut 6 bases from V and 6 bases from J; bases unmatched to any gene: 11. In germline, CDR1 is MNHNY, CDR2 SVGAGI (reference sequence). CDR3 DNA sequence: TGTGCCAGCAGCCAACGACAGGGTTACACTCAGCCCCAGCATTTT. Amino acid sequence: CASSQRQGYTQPQHF.

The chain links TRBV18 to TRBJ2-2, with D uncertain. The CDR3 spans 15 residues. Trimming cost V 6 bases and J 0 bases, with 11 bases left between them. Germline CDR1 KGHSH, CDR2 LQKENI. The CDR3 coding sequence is TGTGCCAGCTCCCACTCCCGGCCGAACACCGGGGAGCTGTTTTTT. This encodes CASSHSRPNTGELFF. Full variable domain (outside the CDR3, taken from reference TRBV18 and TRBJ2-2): NAGVMQNPRHLVRRRGQEARLRCSPMKGHSHVYWYRQLPEEGLKFMVYLQKENIIDESGMPKERFSAEFPKEGPSILRIQQVVRGDSAAYFCASSHSRPNTGELFFGEGSRLTVL.

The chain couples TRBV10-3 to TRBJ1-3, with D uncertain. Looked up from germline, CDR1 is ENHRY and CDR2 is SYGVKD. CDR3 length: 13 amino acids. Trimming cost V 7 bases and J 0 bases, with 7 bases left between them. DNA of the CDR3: TGTGCCATCATGGCAAACTCTGGAAACACCATATATTTT. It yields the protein CAIMANSGNTIYF.

CDR3 bases: TGTGCCAGCAGCTCGGGACTAGCGGGTAGGGGTGAGCAGTTCTTC. This sequence encodes CASSSGLAGRGEQFF. This rearrangement joins TRBV11-2 to TRBJ2-1; 12 positions match TRBD2. The CDR3 has 15 amino acids. Looked up from germline, CDR1 is SGHAT and CDR2 is FQNNGV. V lost 4 bases and J lost 9; bases outside the gene matches: 7.

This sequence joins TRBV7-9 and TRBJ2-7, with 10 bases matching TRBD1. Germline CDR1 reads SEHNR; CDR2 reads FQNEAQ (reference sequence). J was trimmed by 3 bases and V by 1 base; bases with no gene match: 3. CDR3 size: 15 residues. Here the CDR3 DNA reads TGTGCCAGCAGCTTAGTGGGACAGGGGCGCTACGAGCAGTACTTC. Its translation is CASSLVGQGRYEQYF.

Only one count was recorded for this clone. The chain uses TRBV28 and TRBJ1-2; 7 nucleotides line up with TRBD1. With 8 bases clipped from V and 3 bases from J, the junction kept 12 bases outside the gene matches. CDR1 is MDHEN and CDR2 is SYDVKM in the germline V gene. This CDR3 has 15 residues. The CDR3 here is CASVNPRTGDYGYTF. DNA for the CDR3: TGTGCCAGCGTTAACCCCCGAACAGGGGACTATGGCTACACCTTC.